This TCR beta chain was sequenced during a study of glioma-infiltrating T cells. About the research overall: Presurgical dexamethasone in glioma patients lasted six or fewer days. Study results and caveats: Non-neoplastic patients had below-expected tissue-blood divergence, while all gliomas exceeded expectation. Signature shared blood CDR3 motifs were enriched in low-divergence and depleted in high-divergence patients. Tissue and blood shared very few CDR3 sequences.

Amplification of TCR alpha and beta CDR3 regions from RNA used iRepertoire nested multiplex PCR. Using its own MiXCR run on the multiplex PCR reads, TCRdb lists one record per CDR3 protein. The sample lists around 390,000 distinct CDR3 sequences; 41% were seen once. This clonotype showed up just a few times. What it binds is unknown. Trimming took off 7 bases at V and 4 bases at J, with 19 bases between the two ends. This CDR3 has 15 amino acids. The V call is TRBV12-3 or TRBV12-4, the J call TRBJ1-1; D perhaps matches TRBD1 (5 bases). This clonotype originated in a human donor with low-grade glioma or glioblastoma, undergoing nonglioma brain surgery, or in good health (not recorded which). Sequencing used glioma tissue, nonneoplastic brain tissue, or PBMCs (not recorded which). Written as DNA, the CDR3 is TGTGCCAGCATCCGACGGCAAGGACATACCACTGAAGCTTTCTTT. This codes for CASIRRQGHTTEAFF.